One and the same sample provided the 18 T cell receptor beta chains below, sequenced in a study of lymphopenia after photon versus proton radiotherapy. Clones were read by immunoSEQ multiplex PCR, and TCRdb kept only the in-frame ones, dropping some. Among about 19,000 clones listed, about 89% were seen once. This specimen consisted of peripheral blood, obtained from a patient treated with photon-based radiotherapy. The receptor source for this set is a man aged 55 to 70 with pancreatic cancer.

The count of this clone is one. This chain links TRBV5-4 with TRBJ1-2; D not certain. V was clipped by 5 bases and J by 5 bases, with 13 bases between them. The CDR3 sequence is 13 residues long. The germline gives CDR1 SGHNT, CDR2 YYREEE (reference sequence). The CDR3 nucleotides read TGTGCCAGCAGTCTGGCGGTCTTTTATGGCTACACCTTC. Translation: CASSLAVFYGYTF.

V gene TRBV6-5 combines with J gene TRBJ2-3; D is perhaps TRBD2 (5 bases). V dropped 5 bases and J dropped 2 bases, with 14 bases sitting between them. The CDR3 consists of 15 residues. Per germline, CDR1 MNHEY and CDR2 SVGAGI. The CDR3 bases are TGTGCCAGCAGTGCCCGGGGATACCCCACAGATACGCAGTATTTT. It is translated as CASSARGYPTDTQYF.

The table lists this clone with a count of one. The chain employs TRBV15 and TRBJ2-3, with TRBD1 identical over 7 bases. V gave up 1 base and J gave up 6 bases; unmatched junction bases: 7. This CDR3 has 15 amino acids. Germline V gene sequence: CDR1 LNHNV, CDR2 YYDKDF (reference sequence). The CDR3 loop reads CATSRGEGAGDTQYF. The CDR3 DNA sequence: TGTGCCACCAGCAGAGGTGAGGGGGCGGGTGATACGCAGTATTTT.

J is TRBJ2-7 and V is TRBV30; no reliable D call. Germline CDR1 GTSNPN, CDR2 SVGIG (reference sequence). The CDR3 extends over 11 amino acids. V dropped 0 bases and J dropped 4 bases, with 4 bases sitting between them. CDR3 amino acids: CAWSVTYEQYF. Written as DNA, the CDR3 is TGTGCCTGGAGTGTAACTTACGAGCAGTACTTC.

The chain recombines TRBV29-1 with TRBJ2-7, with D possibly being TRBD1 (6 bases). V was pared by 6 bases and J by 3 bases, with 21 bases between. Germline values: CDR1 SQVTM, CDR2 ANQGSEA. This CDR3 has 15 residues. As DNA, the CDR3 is TGCAGCGTCACAGCGAAAGGACAGCCCCGCTACGAGCAGTACTTC. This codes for CSVTAKGQPRYEQYF.

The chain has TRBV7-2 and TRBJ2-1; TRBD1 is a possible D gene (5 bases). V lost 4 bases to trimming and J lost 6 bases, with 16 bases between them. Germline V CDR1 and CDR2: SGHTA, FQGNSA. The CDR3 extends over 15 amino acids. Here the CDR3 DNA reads TGTGCCAGCAGCTCCCCAGGGAAGGGAATCAATGAGCAGTTCTTC. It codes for CASSSPGKGINEQFF.

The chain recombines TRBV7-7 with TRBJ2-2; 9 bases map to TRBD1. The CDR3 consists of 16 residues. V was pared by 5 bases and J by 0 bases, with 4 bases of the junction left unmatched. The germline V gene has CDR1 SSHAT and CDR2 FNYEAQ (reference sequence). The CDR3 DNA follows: TGTGCCAGCAGCCCCCGACAGGGGGCGAACACCGGGGAGCTGTTTTTT. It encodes CASSPRQGANTGELFF.

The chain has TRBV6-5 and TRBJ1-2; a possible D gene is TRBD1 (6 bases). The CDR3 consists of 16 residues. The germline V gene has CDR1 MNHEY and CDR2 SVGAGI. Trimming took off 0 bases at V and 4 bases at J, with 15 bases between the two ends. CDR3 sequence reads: CASSYSDRIALYGYTF. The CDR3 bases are TGTGCCAGCAGTTACTCGGACAGAATCGCCCTCTATGGCTACACCTTC.

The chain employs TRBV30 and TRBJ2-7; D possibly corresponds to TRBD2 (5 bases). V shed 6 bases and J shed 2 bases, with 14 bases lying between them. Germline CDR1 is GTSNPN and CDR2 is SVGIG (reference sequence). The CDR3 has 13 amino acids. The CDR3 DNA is TGTGCCTGTGCGCGGAGGAAAACCTACGAGCAGTACTTC. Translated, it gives CACARRKTYEQYF.

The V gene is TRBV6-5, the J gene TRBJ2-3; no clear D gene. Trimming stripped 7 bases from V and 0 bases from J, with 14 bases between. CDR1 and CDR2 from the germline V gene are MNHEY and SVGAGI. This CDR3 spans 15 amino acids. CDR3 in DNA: TGTGCCAGCACCCAAGGGCAAGCCAGCACAGATACGCAGTATTTT. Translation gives CASTQGQASTDTQYF.

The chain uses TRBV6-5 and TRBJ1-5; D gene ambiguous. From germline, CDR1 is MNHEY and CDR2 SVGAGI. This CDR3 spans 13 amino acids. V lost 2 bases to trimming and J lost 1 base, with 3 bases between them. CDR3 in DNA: TGTGCCAGCAGTTACGACAGCAATCAGCCCCAGCATTTT. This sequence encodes CASSYDSNQPQHF.

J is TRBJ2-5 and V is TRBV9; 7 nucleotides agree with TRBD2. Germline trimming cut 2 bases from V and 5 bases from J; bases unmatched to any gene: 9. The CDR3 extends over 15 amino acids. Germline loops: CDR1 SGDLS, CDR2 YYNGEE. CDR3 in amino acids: CASSVRWGGLETQYF. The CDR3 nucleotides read TGTGCCAGCAGCGTGAGGTGGGGGGGATTGGAGACCCAGTACTTC.

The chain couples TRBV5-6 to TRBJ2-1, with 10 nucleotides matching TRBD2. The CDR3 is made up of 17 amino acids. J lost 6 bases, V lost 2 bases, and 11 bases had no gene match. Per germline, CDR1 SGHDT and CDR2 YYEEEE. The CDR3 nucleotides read TGTGCCAGCAGCTTTCTAAGCGGGGGGGCTATTATCAATGAGCAGTTCTTC. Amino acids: CASSFLSGGAIINEQFF. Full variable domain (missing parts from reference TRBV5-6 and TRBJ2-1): DAGVTQSPTHLIKTRGQQVTLRCSPKSGHDTVSWYQQALGQGPQFIFQYYEEEERQRGNFPDRFSGHQFPNYSSELNVNALLLGDSALYLCASSFLSGGAIINEQFFGPGTRLTVL.

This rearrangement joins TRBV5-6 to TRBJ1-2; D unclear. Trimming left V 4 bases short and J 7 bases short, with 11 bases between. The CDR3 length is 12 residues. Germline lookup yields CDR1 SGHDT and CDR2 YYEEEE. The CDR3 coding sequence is TGTGCCAGCAGCCAGCCGGCGAGTGGCTACACCTTC. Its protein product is CASSQPASGYTF.

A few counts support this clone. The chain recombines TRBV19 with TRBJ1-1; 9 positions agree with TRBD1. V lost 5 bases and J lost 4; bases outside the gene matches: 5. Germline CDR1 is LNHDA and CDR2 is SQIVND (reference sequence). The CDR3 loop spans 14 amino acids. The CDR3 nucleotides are TGTGCCAGTAGTGCGGACAGGGGTATCACTGAAGCTTTCTTT. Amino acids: CASSADRGITEAFF.

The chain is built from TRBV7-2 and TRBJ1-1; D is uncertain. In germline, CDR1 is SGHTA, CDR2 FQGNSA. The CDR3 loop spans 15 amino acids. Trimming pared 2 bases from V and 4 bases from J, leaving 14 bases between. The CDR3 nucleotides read TGTGCCAGCAGCTTAAACGGCAATATGATCACTGAAGCTTTCTTT. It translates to CASSLNGNMITEAFF.

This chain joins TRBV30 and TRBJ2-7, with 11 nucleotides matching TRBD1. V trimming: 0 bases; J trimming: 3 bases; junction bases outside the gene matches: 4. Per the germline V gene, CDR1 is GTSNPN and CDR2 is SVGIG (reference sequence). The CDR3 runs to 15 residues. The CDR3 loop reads CAWSVGGTGGYEQYF. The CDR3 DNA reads TGTGCCTGGAGTGTAGGGGGGACAGGGGGCTACGAGCAGTACTTC.

The CDR3 DNA reads TGCGCCAGCAGAGGGAACACTGAAGCTTTCTTT. Its translation: CASRGNTEAFF. V is TRBV5-1 and J is TRBJ1-1; the D is unclear. The CDR3 runs 11 residues. Deletions cut 5 bases from V and 1 base from J, with 3 bases between. Per germline, CDR1 SGHRS and CDR2 YFSETQ.